This TCR beta chain was recovered during a study of graft-versus-host responses after intestinal transplantation (dated by TCRdb to the early 2020s). With regard to the full study: The transplants that recipients got were multivisceral, liver-intestinal, or isolated intestinal. Every recipient was given anti-thymocyte globulin induction, followed by about three years of maintenance tacrolimus and steroids. Graft-versus-host and host-versus-graft alloreactive T cell clones were tracked in the graft, circulation and bone marrow after intestinal transplantation using bulk TCR-beta CDR3 sequencing. To identify alloreactive clones, pre-transplant mixed lymphocyte reaction products were sequenced and compared with unstimulated pre-transplant donor and recipient T cells. The cohort enrolled 20 to 30 intestinal transplant recipients, one of whom was a retransplant, and a few patients without pretransplant specimens were excluded. A peak of at least 4% donor T cells among recipient peripheral blood mononuclear cells was the definition used for donor T cell macrochimerism. Rather than going through the commercial service, samples from a few later patients were sequenced in-house on an Illumina MiSeq and processed with MiXCR.

The time point label here, explained by the study, means: cells obtained before transplantation from donor or recipient. CD3+CD4+ and CD3+CD8+ populations were FACS-sorted from unstimulated pre-transplant donor and recipient cells taken from spleen or lymph nodes. To note about this clone: Its antigen has not been determined. No much larger clone exists at a distance of one base, and base qualities are not known.

Receptors were amplified or captured by the immunoSEQ multiplex PCR assay. In most patients, genomic DNA was isolated using the Qiagen DNeasy Blood and Tissue Kit and sent frozen to Adaptive Biotechnologies for TCR sequencing. High-throughput TCR-beta CDR3 sequencing of genomic DNA from most patients was performed by Adaptive Biotechnologies. Regarding the original processing steps: TCR sequencing data were retrieved from Adaptive's ImmunoSEQ software for around 18 patients, whereas a few other patients were processed with MiXCR and VDJtools. To correct CD4 versus CD8 sorting errors, any sequence found in both subsets at a frequency ratio below 5:1 was removed. CDR3 nucleotide sequences shared between donor and recipient were removed because their origin could not be assigned. To count as alloreactive, a clone needed at least 2-fold expansion over unstimulated cells and a minimum CFSE-low frequency of 0.002% (template counts) or 0.001% (read counts). Clones were considered mappable if detected in sequenced pre-transplant spleen, lymph node, or MLR CFSE-low populations of the donor or recipient. The cumulative frequency of alloreactive clones was calculated as a percentage of all sequences, weighted by copy number. TCRdb took this table from immuneACCESS and kept in-frame rearrangements with V and J called. Such tables lack part of the clones; where checked against another copy, unresolved V genes explain under half of the gap, and the rest is unexplained. V and J calls and clone size are given by that table; D and trimming were obtained from the DNA. The sample has some 110,000 clones on record, roughly 93% of them singletons. The top ten hold roughly 1% of the sample.

CDR3 length: 12 amino acids, cysteine to phenylalanine. The retained sequence is limited to the CDR3, 36 bases, with the frame set at the first base. Per the germline V gene, SGHDT is the CDR1 and YYEEEE is the CDR2. Ends trimmed: V by 0 bases, J by 11 bases; bases unmatched to a gene: 3. Summary of the overall study and its limitations: Early after transplant, peak levels of circulating GvH clones were found to be associated with declines in HvG clones. Patients with donor T cell macrochimerism had high GvH to HvG T cell clonal ratios in their allografts. GvH clones turned up in recipient bone marrow, with some appearing earlier in ileal mucosa or blood, a pattern consistent with an intestinal mucosal origin. The conclusions were limited by the relatively low number and heterogeneity of the intestinal transplant patients.

The sequence links TRBV5-6 to TRBJ2-7; 9 bases in the middle match TRBD1. This sequence originates from a human donor who was the organ donor for an intestinal transplant. Sequences were derived from unstimulated CD8+ T cells sorted from spleen or lymph node cells, sampled before transplant. This receptor has the CDR3 CASSLGGTGKYF. The DNA reads as follows: TGTGCCAGCAGCTTGGGTGGGACAGGGAAGTACTTC.